This TCR beta chain was retrieved from a study of graft-versus-host responses after intestinal transplantation. Background on the study: Isolated intestinal, liver-intestinal, or multivisceral transplants had been given to the recipients. The whole recipient group had anti-thymocyte globulin induction followed by tacrolimus and steroids for two to three years. Study results and limitations: Patients who carried graft-donor T cell macrochimerism also had high graft-versus-host to host-versus-graft clonal ratios in their allografts. In recipient marrow, GvH clones were found, and some appeared first in ileum or blood.

The assay was immunoSEQ multiplex PCR, and TCRdb's table has in-frame clones only and misses some. The data contain 15,000 to 20,000 clones, 82% of them singletons. The CDR3 length is 16 residues. With V trimmed by 5 bases and J by 0 bases, 5 bases remained unmatched. Germline CDR1 reads LNHDA; CDR2 reads SQIVND (reference sequence). Details on this clone: Its antigen is unknown.

Intraepithelial and lamina propria lymphocytes were released after the graft tissue was processed. This receptor was taken from a human patient who received an intestinal transplant, so some T cells may come from the graft donor. J is TRBJ2-2 and V is TRBV19; TRBD2 matches at 8 bases. Sequences were derived from ileum tissue, sampled 17 days after transplant. CDR3 bases: TGTGCCAGTAGTCCGCTGGGACTAGCGAACACCGGGGAGCTGTTTTTT. Protein product: CASSPLGLANTGELFF.